The subject of this entry is one T cell receptor (beta chain). Its matching antigen is unknown. These data belong to a study of early T cells in non-severe SARS-CoV-2 infection. Turning to the study itself: Bulk RNA isolated from unsorted whole blood underwent sequencing; chains were not paired.

As part of library construction, unique molecular identifiers were attached to individual cDNA molecules. TCRdb passed the 5' RACE reads through MiXCR, listing each CDR3 protein once. The data show more than 45,000 distinct CDR3 sequences, around 12% seen once. Study conclusions and caveats: Using VDJdb, the matching emphasized anti-spike CD8 responses while missing private and CD4 specificities.

V gave up 6 bases and J gave up 4 bases, with 18 bases separating them. Per germline, CDR1 MGHDK and CDR2 SYGVNS. CDR3 length: 15 residues. V usage is TRBV25-1 and J usage is TRBJ1-2, with a weak D call TRBD1 (6 bases). This TCR came from an adult who was a healthcare worker with PCR-confirmed SARS-CoV-2 infection or an uninfected control (not recorded which). The sample taken for sequencing was whole blood. The CDR3: CASSPPGALLYGYTF. CDR3 DNA: TGTGCCAGCAGCCCACCAGGGGCTCTACTCTATGGCTACACCTTC.